The 29 T cell receptor beta chains below were found in one sample sequenced in a study of blood T cell repertoires in COVID-19. Sequencing used immunoSEQ multiplex PCR; TCRdb keeps in-frame clones, though not all of them. Altogether more than 60,000 clones are present, 80% to 85% being singletons, with the ten largest covering over 40%. The specimen sequenced was peripheral blood. Every receptor here comes from a human donor in a cohort sampled during active COVID-19.

The rearrangement joins TRBV19 to TRBJ2-2, with D perhaps TRBD2 (5 bases). V lost 8 bases and J 2 bases, leaving 15 bases between the germline ends. The CDR3 spans 15 residues. Germline loops: CDR1 LNHDA, CDR2 SQIVND (reference sequence). The CDR3 DNA sequence: TGTGCCAGTTCGGCCCGGGGAACTAACACCGGGGAGCTGTTTTTT. Its translation: CASSARGTNTGELFF.

The rearrangement uses TRBV4-2 and TRBJ1-5, with D perhaps TRBD1 (5 bases). Between the trimmed V and J ends, which lost 7 bases and 0 bases, there was a span of 10 bases. Germline assignment: CDR1 LGHNA and CDR2 YNFKEQ. The CDR3 has 14 amino acids. The CDR3 bases are TGTGCCAGCACCCAGGGAGGTAGCAATCAGCCCCAGCATTTT. Translated: CASTQGGSNQPQHF.

This sequence joins TRBV5-1 and TRBJ2-5; TRBD1 agrees at 9 bases. Per the germline V gene, CDR1 is SGHRS and CDR2 is YFSETQ. With V trimmed by 4 bases and J by 5 bases, 6 bases remained unmatched. The CDR3 runs 14 residues. The DNA for the CDR3 is TGCGCCAGCAGCAAAGGGACAGGGCTGGAGACCCAGTACTTC. Its translation is CASSKGTGLETQYF.

The chain has TRBV29-1 and TRBJ1-1; the match to TRBD1 covers 7 bases. The V gene's germline CDR1 is SQVTM and CDR2 ANQGSEA. The trim removed 6 bases at V and 8 bases at J, leaving 3 bases unmatched. This CDR3 comprises 10 residues. CDR3 DNA: TGCAGCGTAGGACAGGCAGAAGCTTTCTTT. Amino acids: CSVGQAEAFF.

This clone was counted only a few times. V and J are TRBV7-9 and TRBJ1-5; tentatively, D is TRBD1 (6 bases). The CDR3 is 15 amino acids. Germline V gene sequence: CDR1 SEHNR, CDR2 FQNEAQ (reference sequence). V was cut by 4 bases and J by 2 bases, with 12 bases left in between. CDR3 protein: CASSSQGIGNQPQHF. DNA for the CDR3: TGTGCCAGCAGCTCACAGGGTATTGGCAATCAGCCCCAGCATTTT.

The chain uses TRBV5-1 and TRBJ2-1; 15 bases fit TRBD2. CDR1 is SGHRS, CDR2 YFSETQ, per germline. The J segment lost 0 bases and the V segment lost 3 bases, leaving 7 bases of the junction unmatched. This CDR3 contains 19 residues. CDR3 residues: CASSWGLAGGLSSYNEQFF. The CDR3 DNA follows: TGCGCCAGCAGCTGGGGACTAGCGGGGGGACTAAGCTCCTACAATGAGCAGTTCTTC.

The CDR3: CASSFTPDRDYGYTF. CDR3 bases: TGCGCCAGCAGCTTTACACCGGACAGGGACTATGGCTACACCTTC. This chain uses TRBV5-1 with TRBJ1-2; 8 bases fit TRBD1. Trimming cost V 2 bases and J 3 bases; bases outside gene matches: 6. Looked up from germline, CDR1 is SGHRS and CDR2 is YFSETQ. This CDR3 is 15 amino acids long.

V usage is TRBV19 and J usage is TRBJ2-1; D may be TRBD1 (5 bases). The germline V gene encodes CDR1 LNHDA and CDR2 SQIVND (reference sequence). The CDR3 runs to 16 residues. Trimming stripped 0 bases from V and 2 bases from J, with 11 bases between. The CDR3, as DNA: TGTGCCAGTAGTATAGACAGGGTCTTGGCCTACAATGAGCAGTTCTTC. This codes for CASSIDRVLAYNEQFF.

This rearrangement joins TRBV18 to TRBJ1-1; D is possibly TRBD1 (6 bases). Germline values: CDR1 KGHSH, CDR2 LQKENI. The CDR3 contains 16 residues. The V and J ends lost 2 bases and 0 bases respectively, with 13 bases between them. Here the CDR3 reads CASSPITQGMNTEAFF. Written as DNA, the CDR3 is TGTGCCAGCTCACCAATTACCCAGGGGATGAACACTGAAGCTTTCTTT.

The rearrangement joins TRBV29-1 to TRBJ1-1; D is perhaps TRBD1 (5 bases). Looked up from germline, CDR1 is SQVTM and CDR2 is ANQGSEA. V was pared by 2 bases and J by 1 base, with 8 bases between. The CDR3 sequence is 13 residues long. CDR3 sequence reads: CSVERGGNTEAFF. CDR3 DNA sequence: TGCAGCGTTGAACGCGGGGGGAACACTGAAGCTTTCTTT.

The chain has TRBV19 and TRBJ2-5; D may be TRBD1 (7 bases). The CDR3 has 15 amino acids. Germline lookup yields CDR1 LNHDA and CDR2 SQIVND (reference sequence). V was pared by 8 bases and J by 4 bases, with 20 bases between. In DNA form, the CDR3 reads TGTGCCAGTTCCGACCCCCAGGGGGGAGGAGAGACCCAGTACTTC. Translation gives CASSDPQGGGETQYF.

This chain joins TRBV11-2 and TRBJ2-3; 10 nucleotides line up with TRBD1. V lost 5 bases to trimming and J lost 1 base; unmatched junction nucleotides: 6. This CDR3 region has 16 residues. Germline V CDR1 and CDR2: SGHAT, FQNNGV. CDR3 residues: CASSLTGTGGTDTQYF. The DNA of the CDR3 is TGTGCCAGCAGCCTCACCGGGACAGGGGGCACAGATACGCAGTATTTT.

The rearrangement uses TRBV11-2 and TRBJ2-1, with 12 positions matching TRBD1. Germline V gives CDR1 SGHAT, CDR2 FQNNGV. The CDR3 is made up of 15 amino acids. The ends lost 4 bases at V and 7 bases at J; junction bases unmatched: 5. The CDR3 region is CASSWGTGGLNEQFF. CDR3 nucleotides: TGTGCCAGCAGCTGGGGGACAGGGGGCTTGAATGAGCAGTTCTTC.

The chain is built from TRBV5-4 and TRBJ2-3, with 8 bases lining up with TRBD1. Looked up from germline, CDR1 is SGHNT and CDR2 is YYREEE (reference sequence). There are 15 residues in the CDR3. J was trimmed by 0 bases and V by 4 bases; bases with no gene match: 4. Here the CDR3 DNA reads TGTGCCAGCAGCCAGGACAGGGTTAGCACAGATACGCAGTATTTT. Protein product: CASSQDRVSTDTQYF.

V gene TRBV18 combines with J gene TRBJ1-1; 7 bases align to TRBD1. CDR1 is KGHSH and CDR2 is LQKENI in the germline V gene. CDR3 length: 14 amino acids. With 4 bases clipped from V and 2 bases from J, the junction kept 4 bases outside the gene matches. The CDR3, as DNA: TGTGCCAGCTCACGGGACAGAGAAAACACTGAAGCTTTCTTT. It is translated as CASSRDRENTEAFF.

The genes are TRBV11-3 and TRBJ1-2, with 11 bases that match TRBD1. The CDR3 is 15 residues long. Germline V gives CDR1 SGHNT, CDR2 YENEEA. Trimming took 3 bases from V and 8 from J; bases not matched to a gene: 8. The CDR3 reads CASSFSGTGGGGYTF. The CDR3 nucleotides read TGTGCCAGCAGCTTCTCCGGGACAGGGGGAGGGGGCTACACCTTC. Full variable domain (remainder filled in from reference TRBV11-3 and TRBJ1-2): EAGVVQSPRYKIIEKKQPVAFWCNPISGHNTLYWYLQNLGQGPELLIRYENEEAVDDSQLPKDRFSAERLKGVDSTLKIQPAELGDSAVYLCASSFSGTGGGGYTFGSGTRLTVV.

The V call is TRBV5-1, the J call TRBJ1-5, with 7 positions matching TRBD1. Per the germline V gene, CDR1 is SGHRS and CDR2 is YFSETQ. The junction had 6 bases not matched to a gene; V was cut back by 0 bases and J by 6 bases. CDR3 length: 15 amino acids. Here the CDR3 DNA reads TGCGCCAGCAGCTTGGGACAGGGTGGGAGTCAGCCCCAGCATTTT. Residues: CASSLGQGGSQPQHF.

The chain recombines TRBV5-4 with TRBJ1-2; TRBD1 might be the D (6 bases). Germline-derived CDR1 and CDR2 are SGHNT and YYREEE (reference sequence). CDR3 length: 14 amino acids. V was trimmed by 6 bases and J by 0 bases, leaving 12 bases between them. As DNA, the CDR3 is TGTGCCAGCAACCCCGGGACATCTAACTATGGCTACACCTTC. It yields the protein CASNPGTSNYGYTF.

This sequence joins TRBV12-3 or TRBV12-4 and TRBJ2-1; tentatively, D is TRBD2 (7 bases). CDR3 length: 12 residues. V lost 6 bases and J lost 16, with 19 bases in between. The chain's CDR3 is CASSPGRGGDFF. The CDR3 coding sequence is TGTGCCAGCAGCCCAGGGAGGGGGGGTGATTTCTTC.

The chain links TRBV6-5 to TRBJ2-5; 10 nucleotides line up with TRBD1. J lost 4 bases, V lost 8 bases, and 7 bases had no gene match. The V gene's germline CDR1 is MNHEY and CDR2 SVGAGI. The CDR3 runs 14 residues. The CDR3, as DNA: TGTGCCAGCGGAGACAGGGGGCTTTCAGAGACCCAGTACTTC. It translates to CASGDRGLSETQYF.

The J gene is TRBJ2-3, the V gene TRBV9; 8 positions match TRBD2. The CDR3 is 15 amino acids. Unmatched junction bases numbered 9, after V lost 7 bases and J lost 2 bases. In germline, CDR1 is SGDLS, CDR2 YYNGEE. The CDR3 nucleotides are TGTGCCAGCTCCGGGGGTAGCGGGGACACAGATACGCAGTATTTT. It translates to CASSGGSGDTDTQYF.

This rearrangement joins TRBV6-5 to TRBJ1-1, with a weak D call TRBD1 (6 bases). V shed 2 bases and J shed 1 base, with 14 bases lying between them. The CDR3 covers 16 residues. Germline V CDR1 and CDR2: MNHEY, SVGAGI. Written as DNA, the CDR3 is TGTGCCAGCAGTTACGGGGCAGGGGCTTCGAACACTGAAGCTTTCTTT. Translation gives CASSYGAGASNTEAFF.

This clone has only one observation. At one end the junction does not follow the germline gene, possibly because of a read error. The genes are TRBV29-1 and TRBJ2-2; 10 bases are shared with TRBD2. From germline, CDR1 is SQVTM and CDR2 ANQGSEA. The CDR3 length is 16 residues. The CDR3 sequence is CSVILAGARNAGELFF. DNA of the CDR3: TGCAGCGTTATCCTAGCGGGGGCCAGGAACGCCGGGGAGCTGTTTTTT.

The V gene is TRBV7-2, the J gene TRBJ1-2; TRBD1 aligns across 8 bases. The CDR3 sequence is 14 residues long. V shed 4 bases and J 4 bases; nucleotides not matched to a gene: 5. Germline values: CDR1 SGHTA, CDR2 FQGNSA. CDR3 loop: CASSSDRGPYGYTF. CDR3 in DNA: TGTGCCAGCAGCTCTGACAGGGGCCCCTATGGCTACACCTTC.

The chain has TRBV10-1 and TRBJ2-4; TRBD1 matches at 7 bases. With V trimmed by 7 bases and J by 13 bases, 19 bases remained unmatched. Germline values: CDR1 WNHNN, CDR2 SYGVQD (reference sequence). This CDR3 has 15 amino acids. CDR3 coding DNA: TGCGCCAGCAAGACCGACCATCGACAGGGACCCCGGCAGTACTTC. It encodes CASKTDHRQGPRQYF.

This clone was counted a few times. The genes are TRBV10-1 and TRBJ2-7, with 8 bases lining up with TRBD2. This CDR3 is 13 amino acids long. J lost 3 bases, V lost 4 bases, and 2 bases had no gene match. From germline, CDR1 is WNHNN and CDR2 SYGVQD (reference sequence). The CDR3, as DNA: TGCGCCAGCAGTGGAGCGGGGGTCTACGAGCAGTACTTC. It encodes CASSGAGVYEQYF.

The rearrangement links TRBV5-4 to TRBJ2-5; 10 bases align to TRBD2. The ends lost 3 bases at V and 2 bases at J; junction bases unmatched: 4. Germline values: CDR1 SGHNT, CDR2 YYREEE (reference sequence). This CDR3 comprises 15 residues. CDR3: CASSSLTSGQETQYF. In DNA, the CDR3 is TGTGCCAGCAGCTCGTTGACTAGCGGGCAAGAGACCCAGTACTTC.

The V gene is TRBV19, the J gene TRBJ1-6, with D unclear. CDR1 LNHDA and CDR2 SQIVND come from the germline V gene (reference sequence). Deletions cut 6 bases from V and 3 bases from J, with 9 bases between. This CDR3 contains 14 residues. This CDR3 is CASSETYYNSPLHF. The CDR3, as DNA: TGTGCCAGTAGCGAGACATACTATAATTCACCCCTCCACTTT.

The chain has TRBV7-9 and TRBJ1-4; 7 bases are shared with TRBD1. Germline V gives CDR1 SEHNR, CDR2 FQNEAQ (reference sequence). The CDR3 length is 14 residues. Trimming removed 3 bases from V and 10 bases from J; junction bases left unmatched: 8. As DNA, the CDR3 is TGTGCCAGCAGCTTCGACAGGGATGTTGGAAAACTGTTTTTT. It codes for CASSFDRDVGKLFF.